These T cell receptor beta chains were read from a single sample in a study of blood T cell repertoires in COVID-19. Libraries were prepared by immunoSEQ multiplex PCR; TCRdb keeps only in-frame clonotypes and omits some of them. The data hold approximately 120,000 clones, with roughly 69% observed a single time. Sample: peripheral blood. These receptors all come from a woman in her seventies with acute or convalescent COVID-19. The conserved cysteine and the conserved F or W are not part of the CDR3 here.

V	length	J	CDR3
TRBV9	14	TRBJ2-5	ASSTRLAKEQETQY
TRBV9	13	TRBJ1-3	ASSETGASGNTIY
TRBV5-1	12	TRBJ2-3	ASKAGLASDTQY
TRBV5-1	14	TRBJ2-3	ASSPGLAGPTDTQY
TRBV6-5	13	TRBJ2-7	ASSRVRGLADEQY
TRBV21-1	13	TRBJ2-5	ASRNRRPPEETQY
TRBV18	12	TRBJ2-7	ASSINRGLYEQY
TRBV11-2	11	TRBJ1-1	ASSFLRGTEAF
TRBV2	13	TRBJ2-2	ASSASPGVTGELF
TRBV5-1	13	TRBJ2-2	ASSLTGANTGELF
TRBV5-1	13	TRBJ2-1	ASSLGRGGFNEQF
TRBV28	13	TRBJ2-3	ASSLQGDNTDTQY
TRBV2	13	TRBJ2-5	ASRLGQGLQETQY
TRBV5-1	10	TRBJ2-1	ASRDSNNEQF
TRBV12-3/TRBV12-4	10	TRBJ1-2	ASSPEGYGYT
TRBV7-2	13	TRBJ1-6	ASSLATGANSPLH
TRBV6-6	14	TRBJ2-1	ASKEPGAPLYNEQF
TRBV5-4	13	TRBJ1-1	ASSRLLGVQTEAF
TRBV2	13	TRBJ2-1	ASTLRGGSYNEQF
TRBV7-3	13	TRBJ2-2	ASSRTSGTTGELF
TRBV28	14	TRBJ1-2	ASSFSPTNRGDGYT
TRBV19	12	TRBJ2-5	ASSPPAGWETQY
TRBV7-9	13	TRBJ1-1	ASSLGGEGNTEAF
TRBV2	12	TRBJ1-1	ASEWTGLFTEAF
TRBV5-8	12	TRBJ2-1	ASSLYRGAGEQF
TRBV7-3	13	TRBJ2-3	ASSLNAGSIDTQY
TRBV10-2	11	TRBJ2-4	ASSDLAKNIQY
TRBV19	16	TRBJ2-6	ASTGLGTGGSGANVLT
TRBV5-3	16	TRBJ2-7	ARSLPPMAGIRNYEQY
TRBV19	16	TRBJ2-1	ASSKGTSAMSSYNEQF
TRBV19	15	TRBJ1-2	ASSIDRSAGTRYGYT
TRBV15	13	TRBJ1-1	ATSRGGQGVAEAF
TRBV15	14	TRBJ2-6	ATSRRDAWGANVLT
TRBV2	11	TRBJ1-2	ASSEVRRYGYT
TRBV29-1	13	TRBJ2-5	SVIATGLVLETQY
TRBV21-1	15	TRBJ1-6	ASSHTPGAGGNSPLH
TRBV11-2	13	TRBJ2-3	ASRPPSGATDTQY
TRBV23-1	18	TRBJ1-5	ASSQDPGLVGQGILQPQH
TRBV29-1	13	TRBJ2-5	SVEAGQGPGETQY
TRBV2	14	TRBJ1-4	ASSQNLGGANEKLF
TRBV28	12	TRBJ1-4	ASSLGQINEKLF
TRBV18	16	TRBJ1-1	ASSPLGQGSGRGTEAF
TRBV28	15	TRBJ1-3	ASSLGGSLSTGNTIY
TRBV4-2	12	TRBJ2-7	ASSQDRRSYEQY
TRBV5-1	11	TRBJ1-1	ATADRLNTEAF
TRBV12-3/TRBV12-4	11	TRBJ1-2	ASTLVPGVGYT
TRBV15	13	TRBJ2-1	ATSSDRGGFYEQF
TRBV24-1	13	TRBJ2-1	ATSDWVAGGNEQF
TRBV7-6	13	TRBJ1-1	ASSFLHGGNTEAF
TRBV5-1	14	TRBJ2-7	ASSLGHGGAAYEQY